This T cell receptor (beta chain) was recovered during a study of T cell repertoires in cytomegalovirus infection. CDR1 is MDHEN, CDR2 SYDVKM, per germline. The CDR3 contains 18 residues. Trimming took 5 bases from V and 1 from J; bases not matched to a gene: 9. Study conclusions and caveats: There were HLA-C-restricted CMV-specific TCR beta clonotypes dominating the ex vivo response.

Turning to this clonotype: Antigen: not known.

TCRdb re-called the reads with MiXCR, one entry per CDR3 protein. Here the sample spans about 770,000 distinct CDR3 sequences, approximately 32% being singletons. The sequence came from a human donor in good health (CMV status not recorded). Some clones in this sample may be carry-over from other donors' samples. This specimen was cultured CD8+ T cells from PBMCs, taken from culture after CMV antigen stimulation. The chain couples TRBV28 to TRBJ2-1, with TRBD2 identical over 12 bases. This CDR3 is CASSQLAGGLLSYNEQFF. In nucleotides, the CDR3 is TGTGCCAGCAGTCAACTAGCGGGGGGCCTACTATCCTACAATGAGCAGTTCTTC.